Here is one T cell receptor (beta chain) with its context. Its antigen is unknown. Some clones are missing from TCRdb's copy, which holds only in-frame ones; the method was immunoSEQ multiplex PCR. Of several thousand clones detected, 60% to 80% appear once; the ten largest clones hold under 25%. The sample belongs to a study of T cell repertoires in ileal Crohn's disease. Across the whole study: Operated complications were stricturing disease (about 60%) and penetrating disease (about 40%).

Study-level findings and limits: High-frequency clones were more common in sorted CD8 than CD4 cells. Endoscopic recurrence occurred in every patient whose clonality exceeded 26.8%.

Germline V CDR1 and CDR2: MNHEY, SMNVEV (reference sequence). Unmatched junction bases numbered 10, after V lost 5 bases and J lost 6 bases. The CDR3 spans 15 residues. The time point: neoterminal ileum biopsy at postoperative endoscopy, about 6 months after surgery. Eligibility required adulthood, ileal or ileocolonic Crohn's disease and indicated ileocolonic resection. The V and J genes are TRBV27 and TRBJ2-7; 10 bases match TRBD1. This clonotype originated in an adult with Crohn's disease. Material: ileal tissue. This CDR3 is CASSIRDRGVSEQYF. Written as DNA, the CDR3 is TGTGCCAGCAGTATACGGGACAGGGGAGTCTCCGAGCAGTACTTC.